This T cell receptor beta chain was obtained from a study of T cells expressing NK-cell markers (dated by TCRdb to 2018 to 2021). About the investigation overall: Three sorted T-cell subsets (CD3+CD56+NKG2C+, CD3+CD56+NKG2C- and CD3+CD56-NKG2C+) from 8 or 9 donors had their TCR beta-chain repertoires profiled. Sequencing of the libraries produced 2 x 150 bp reads on Illumina HiSeq 2000/2500, MiSeq or NextSeq. Randomly selected healthy volunteers, three men and five women, were used as the eight sequenced donors. Among the eight sequenced donors, seven were HCMV-seropositive and one was HCMV-seronegative.

In the case of this clonotype: Its recognized antigen is unknown.

TCRdb names Illumina HiSeq 2000 as the instrument used. TCR beta cDNA libraries were prepared using 5'RACE template switching, which introduced a universal primer site and unique molecular identifiers. Synthesis of cDNA was primed from the TCR beta constant segment and was followed by two consecutive PCR amplification steps. Concerning the study's data processing: Reads were demultiplexed and grouped by UMI with MIGEC, and clonotypes were assembled and quantified with MiTCR. To exclude erroneous sequences, only TCR cDNA sequences supported by at least two reads were retained. The tcR package was used for downstream repertoire analysis, with clonotypes matched between fractions based on CDR3 nucleotide sequence plus V segment. VDJmatch was used to annotate antigen specificity against VDJdb, with one amino acid substitution allowed in CDR3. TCRdb reprocessed the reads and lists each CDR3 protein sequence as a single entry, with no DNA. The V and J calls were not made by the authors but by TCRdb's processing. The table of this sample itemizes 140,000 or so distinct CDR3 sequences. Together, the top ten hold approximately 12% of the sample.

HCMV-specific IgG was detected in serum with a commercial ELISA kit to determine HCMV serostatus. Peripheral blood mononuclear cells were isolated from blood by Ficoll density gradient centrifugation. The germline V gene provides CDR1 MNHNS and CDR2 SASEGT. Spanning cysteine to phenylalanine, the CDR3 consists of 14 amino acids. The entry carries no DNA sequence. Broader findings and caveats from the paper: In roughly 6 donors, the dominant CD3+CD56+NKG2C+ clonotypes were among the top 10 CD8+ clonotypes and accounted for about 1.0-7.5% of CD8+ T cells. Whether the expanded NKG2C-expressing T cell clones were specific for HCMV antigens remained unclear. Those dominant clonotypes were again the most abundant among CD3+CD56-NKG2C+ cells in a handful of donors, at about 25-65%.

The TCR originated in a man aged 18 to 35 in good health. Donor details come from another sample of the same person, matched by shared clones. The rearranged segments are TRBV6-1 and TRBJ2-7; TCRdb designates TRBD1, a call that cannot be tested without DNA. Sequencing input: blood T cells: a sorted CD56 or NKG2C T cell subset, CD4+ or CD8+ T cells, or bulk PBMC T cells (not recorded which). The CDR3 sequence is CASSVGQGHYEQYF.